One and the same sample provided the 30 T cell receptor beta chains below, sequenced in a study of monozygotic twins with cystic fibrosis. The table came from immunoSEQ multiplex PCR; TCRdb's copy has only in-frame clones and leaves some out. The data show 30,000 to 35,000 clones, under 95% seen once. The sequenced material came from blood. The receptor set was obtained from a girl aged 2 to 10 with cystic fibrosis.

This chain uses TRBV5-1 with TRBJ1-2; the D is unclear. CDR3 length equals 13 residues. With 2 bases removed from V and 2 bases from J, the gap between germline ends came to 7 bases. CDR1 and CDR2 from the germline V gene are SGHRS and YFSETQ. CDR3 bases: TGCGCCAGCAGCTTCGAGTGGAACTATGGCTACACCTTC. Its protein product is CASSFEWNYGYTF.

The chain employs TRBV10-3 and TRBJ1-1; weak D call: TRBD1 (5 bases). This CDR3 spans 14 amino acids. Germline V lookup: CDR1 ENHRY, CDR2 SYGVKD. The ends were cut back, 11 bases at V and 3 bases at J, with 19 bases in the middle. The chain's CDR3 is CAAKQGDLYTEAFF. The CDR3 DNA reads as TGTGCCGCGAAGCAGGGCGACCTTTACACTGAAGCTTTCTTT.

V gene TRBV5-6 combines with J gene TRBJ1-2, with D possibly being TRBD1 (5 bases). Trimming took 7 bases from V and 5 from J, leaving 15 bases between them. Germline V gives CDR1 SGHDT, CDR2 YYEEEE. This CDR3 region has 13 residues. The CDR3 spells CASLRDGHYGYTF. The CDR3 DNA follows: TGTGCCAGCTTACGGGACGGACATTATGGCTACACCTTC.

This rearrangement joins TRBV4-3 to TRBJ1-2; D gene uncertain. Germline V lookup: CDR1 LGHNA, CDR2 YSLEER. The CDR3 is made up of 15 amino acids. V shed 0 bases and J shed 7 bases, with 15 bases lying between them. CDR3 sequence reads: CASSQELRRESGYTF. The CDR3 DNA reads as TGCGCCAGCAGCCAAGAATTAAGGAGAGAATCTGGCTACACCTTC.

The chain combines TRBV7-2 with TRBJ2-2; tentative D call: TRBD1 (6 bases). This CDR3 has 14 residues. The V end lost 9 bases, the J end lost 1 base, and 12 bases lay between the germline ends. Germline CDR1 and CDR2: SGHTA and FQGNSA. The CDR3 DNA sequence: TGTGCCAGTTATCCGGGACAGAACACCGGGGAGCTGTTTTTT. Amino acid sequence: CASYPGQNTGELFF.

The rearrangement links TRBV9 to TRBJ1-1; D is undetermined. Trimming shortened V by 4 bases and J by 1 base, and 11 bases separated the two germline ends. The germline CDR1 and CDR2 sequences are SGDLS and YYNGEE. The CDR3 is 14 amino acids. Here the CDR3 DNA reads TGTGCCAGCAGCACCGTGGGAGGGAACACTGAAGCTTTCTTT. As protein: CASSTVGGNTEAFF.

The chain carries TRBV4-3 and TRBJ2-2; D not certain. The V gene lost 0 bases and the J gene lost 7 bases, with 9 bases spanning the gap. Germline CDR1 is LGHNA and CDR2 is YSLEER. This CDR3 is 14 amino acids long. This chain's CDR3 is CASSQDRGIGELFF. CDR3 nucleotides: TGCGCCAGCAGCCAAGATAGAGGTATCGGGGAGCTGTTTTTT.

The chain has TRBV21-1 and TRBJ1-4. TRBV21-1 is a documented pseudogene. The CDR3 runs to 11 residues. CDR3 in amino acids: CASSRVEKLFF. The CDR3 DNA is TGTGCCAGCAGCAGGGTTGAAAAACTGTTTTTT.

DNA of the CDR3: TGCGCCAGCAGCAAATTATCTGGGGCCAACGTCCTGACTTTC. Translating it yields CASSKLSGANVLTF. The genes are TRBV4-1 and TRBJ2-6; D not resolved. The CDR3 spans 14 residues. Trimming took off 5 bases at V and 1 base at J, with 6 bases between the two ends. Germline CDR1 MGHRA, CDR2 YSYEKL.

The chain couples TRBV5-6 to TRBJ2-5; D is undetermined. Germline V gene lookup returns CDR1 SGHDT and CDR2 YYEEEE. V lost 1 base and J lost 5, with 9 bases in between. The CDR3 totals 13 residues. For the CDR3, the DNA is TGTGCCAGCAGCTTGTACGGTGAGGAGACCCAGTACTTC. Translating it yields CASSLYGEETQYF.

In DNA, the CDR3 is TGTGCCAGCAGCATTAGCGGGGCCGAAACCTACGAGCAGTACTTC. Residues: CASSISGAETYEQYF. The chain has TRBV7-9 and TRBJ2-7, with 8 positions matching TRBD2. Looked up from germline, CDR1 is SEHNR and CDR2 is FQNEAQ (reference sequence). Trimming took 5 bases from V and 2 from J; bases not matched to a gene: 8. The CDR3 consists of 15 residues.

V usage is TRBV11-2 and J usage is TRBJ1-1; possible D gene TRBD1, 5 bases. From germline, CDR1 is SGHAT and CDR2 FQNNGV. The CDR3 has 15 residues. V was cut by 5 bases and J by 4 bases, with 17 bases left in between. CDR3 sequence: CASSLGGGRGTEAFF. The CDR3 coding sequence is TGTGCCAGCAGCCTGGGCGGGGGACGCGGCACTGAAGCTTTCTTT.

The V gene is TRBV5-6, the J gene TRBJ1-3, with no clear D. This CDR3 is built from 14 residues. V was shortened by 2 bases and J by 1 base, with 7 bases between the two germline ends. Germline CDR1 SGHDT, CDR2 YYEEEE. Here the CDR3 reads CASSLPGSGNTIYF. DNA for the CDR3: TGTGCCAGCAGCTTACCTGGGTCTGGAAACACCATATATTTT.

The gene calls are TRBV28 and TRBJ1-4; no reliable D call. This CDR3 spans 15 amino acids. Germline loops: CDR1 MDHEN, CDR2 SYDVKM. V dropped 5 bases and J dropped 0 bases, with 10 bases sitting between them. The CDR3 sequence is CASSDKWATNEKLFF. CDR3 sequence (DNA): TGTGCCAGCAGTGATAAGTGGGCAACTAATGAAAAACTGTTTTTT.

The gene calls are TRBV7-9 and TRBJ1-1; D is ambiguous. Germline CDR1 is SEHNR and CDR2 is FQNEAQ (reference sequence). The CDR3 length is 13 residues. The V end was cut by 3 bases, the J end by 1 base, with 6 bases between. This CDR3 reads CASSLEQNTEAFF. The CDR3 DNA reads as TGTGCCAGCAGCTTGGAACAGAACACTGAAGCTTTCTTT. Filled out from reference TRBV7-9 and TRBJ1-1, the complete variable domain reads DTGVSQNPRHKITKRGQNVTFRCDPISEHNRLYWYRQTLGQGPEFLTYFQNEAQLEKSRLLSDRFSAERPKGSFSTLEIQRTEQGDSAMYLCASSLEQNTEAFFGQGTRLTVV.

The chain recombines TRBV4-3 with TRBJ1-2, with D unclear. V shed 3 bases and J shed 8 bases, with 16 bases lying between them. Germline V lookup: CDR1 LGHNA, CDR2 YSLEER. The CDR3 sequence is 14 residues long. CDR3 nucleotide sequence: TGCGCCAGCAGCCAGGCCATCGGGGTCGCGGGCTACACCTTC. Its translation is CASSQAIGVAGYTF.

J is TRBJ1-1 and V is TRBV7-6, with D possibly TRBD1 on 6 matching bases. V was shortened by 2 bases and J by 5 bases, with 21 bases between the two germline ends. The CDR3 runs to 17 residues. The V gene's germline CDR1 is SGHVS and CDR2 FNYEAQ. This CDR3 is CASSLYVGVRGITEAFF. DNA of the CDR3: TGTGCCAGCAGCTTATATGTAGGGGTCAGGGGAATAACTGAAGCTTTCTTT.

The V call is TRBV11-2, the J call TRBJ1-1, with D hard to call. Trimming stripped 0 bases from V and 2 bases from J, with 7 bases between. In germline, CDR1 is SGHAT, CDR2 FQNNGV. This CDR3 spans 14 amino acids. CDR3 residues: CASSLEQPNTEAFF. The CDR3 region has the DNA TGTGCCAGCAGCTTAGAACAGCCCAACACTGAAGCTTTCTTT. The full variable domain, with the rest looked up from reference TRBV11-2 and TRBJ1-1, is EAGVAQSPRYKIIEKRQSVAFWCNPISGHATLYWYQQILGQGPKLLIQFQNNGVVDDSQLPKDRFSAERLKGVDSTLKIQPAKLEDSAVYLCASSLEQPNTEAFFGQGTRLTVV.

The rearrangement uses TRBV5-1 and TRBJ2-3; TRBD1 is a possible D gene (6 bases). This CDR3 spans 16 amino acids. Germline V gives CDR1 SGHRS, CDR2 YFSETQ. Trimming removed 5 bases from V and 2 bases from J, with 18 bases in between. In DNA form, the CDR3 reads TGCGCCAGCAGTAACTCGGACAGAGACCCCACAGATACGCAGTATTTT. This gives the protein CASSNSDRDPTDTQYF.

This CDR3 reads CASSPRAFTEEKLFF. The CDR3, as DNA: TGCGCCAGCAGCCCCAGGGCTTTTACTGAGGAAAAACTGTTTTTT. The gene calls are TRBV4-1 and TRBJ1-4, with D possibly TRBD1 on 5 matching bases. With 4 bases removed from V and 8 bases from J, the gap between germline ends came to 17 bases. Germline values: CDR1 MGHRA, CDR2 YSYEKL. The length of the CDR3 is 15 residues.

V and J are TRBV7-9 and TRBJ2-7; 9 nucleotides align to TRBD2. The CDR3 contains 15 residues. Germline V gene sequence: CDR1 SEHNR, CDR2 FQNEAQ (reference sequence). Trimming cost V 5 bases and J 0 bases; bases outside gene matches: 5. This CDR3 is CASSPTSGFSYEQYF. CDR3 nucleotides: TGTGCCAGCAGCCCAACTAGCGGGTTCTCCTACGAGCAGTACTTC.

This chain uses TRBV6-4 with TRBJ2-3; 13 bases line up with TRBD2. Trimming removed 0 bases from V and 6 bases from J; junction bases left unmatched: 6. Germline loops: CDR1 MRHNA, CDR2 SNTAGT. This CDR3 is 17 amino acids long. The CDR3 region has the DNA TGTGCCAGCAGTGACTCAACTAGCGGGAGGGATGTGGATACGCAGTATTTT. Its translation is CASSDSTSGRDVDTQYF.

The rearrangement uses TRBV2 and TRBJ1-2; 8 nucleotides align to TRBD1. Germline V gene lookup returns CDR1 SNHLY and CDR2 FYNNEI. The V gene end was trimmed by 1 base and the J gene end by 4 bases; junction bases not matched to a gene: 5. The CDR3 contains 15 residues. The CDR3 loop reads CASSEGSGGLYGYTF. CDR3 bases: TGTGCCAGCAGTGAAGGGTCAGGGGGCCTCTATGGCTACACCTTC.

This clone was observed once. This chain joins TRBV20-1 and TRBJ1-1; D call uncertain. This CDR3 spans 11 amino acids. Germline V gives CDR1 DFQATT, CDR2 SNEGSKA (reference sequence). Trimming took 1 base from V and 10 from J, leaving 10 bases between them. CDR3 residues: CSARVAGRAFF. CDR3 bases: TGCAGTGCTAGAGTAGCGGGTAGAGCTTTCTTT.

The J gene is TRBJ2-7, the V gene TRBV13; 9 bases map to TRBD2. Germline V gene data show CDR1 as PRHDT and CDR2 as FYEKMQ (reference sequence). V was clipped by 4 bases and J by 4 bases; unmatched bases: 8. This CDR3 is built from 15 residues. The CDR3 region is CASSSKGLALYEQYF. CDR3 in DNA: TGTGCCAGCAGCTCCAAGGGACTAGCCCTTTACGAGCAGTACTTC.

The chain carries TRBV5-1 and TRBJ2-7, with 11 bases identical to TRBD1. CDR1 is SGHRS, CDR2 YFSETQ, per germline. Losses at the gene ends were 1 base for V and 3 bases for J; bases not matched to a gene: 9. This CDR3 comprises 17 residues. Here the CDR3 reads CASSLFGQGAFDYEQYF. DNA for the CDR3: TGCGCCAGCAGCTTGTTCGGACAGGGGGCGTTCGACTACGAGCAGTACTTC.

The genes are TRBV4-1 and TRBJ1-1; no clear D gene. V dropped 0 bases and J dropped 6 bases, with 14 bases sitting between them. Germline CDR1 MGHRA, CDR2 YSYEKL. CDR3 length: 15 residues. The CDR3 loop reads CASSQEIFYGAEAFF. In DNA, the CDR3 is TGCGCCAGCAGCCAAGAGATTTTTTATGGCGCTGAAGCTTTCTTT.

CDR3 sequence: CASSEGIQPQETQYF. The CDR3 DNA is TGTGCCAGCAGTGAAGGGATACAGCCCCAAGAGACCCAGTACTTC. The chain links TRBV6-1 to TRBJ2-5; no clear D. Per germline, CDR1 MNHNS and CDR2 SASEGT. This CDR3 comprises 15 residues. The V end lost 1 base, the J end lost 1 base, and 10 bases lay between the germline ends.

This rearrangement joins TRBV18 to TRBJ1-4, with a possible D match to TRBD1 (5 bases). There are 14 residues in the CDR3. Germline assignment: CDR1 KGHSH and CDR2 LQKENI. The V and J ends lost 2 bases and 8 bases respectively, with 12 bases between them. The CDR3 sequence is CASSPDTWGEKLFF. The CDR3, as DNA: TGTGCCAGCTCACCAGATACTTGGGGCGAAAAACTGTTTTTT.

Turning to this clone: The sample has other DNA sequences that encode this CDR3 too. This chain connects TRBV2 to TRBJ2-3; TRBD1 or TRBD2 may be the D gene (7 bases each). CDR1 is SNHLY, CDR2 FYNNEI, per germline. Trimming took 7 bases from V and 4 from J, leaving 15 bases between them. The length of the CDR3 is 14 residues. CDR3 coding DNA: TGTGCCAGCAAGGGGCAGGGGGGGGCAGATACGCAGTATTTT. The encoded protein is CASKGQGGADTQYF.